This record looks at one T cell receptor beta chain sequence and its context. Authors' processing steps: Reference gene primers were amplified, and this amplification served to estimate nucleated cell counts. Data came from immunoSEQ multiplex PCR; TCRdb stores just in-frame clones and leaves some out. The DNA was the basis for D and trimming; V, J and clone size are from that table. The profile shows 140,000 or so clones, more than 80% of them singletons. The sample originates from a study of blood T cell repertoires in COVID-19. Turning to the study itself: Donors in the United States, Italy and Spain gave samples during acute or convalescent COVID-19. In each case, the material was cDNA or gDNA derived from T cells, B-cell-depleted T cells, or PBMCs.

CDR1 is LNHDA, CDR2 SQIVND, per germline (reference sequence). The CDR3 extends over 13 amino acids. Trimming cost V 5 bases and J 3 bases, with 11 bases left between them. The chain combines TRBV19 with TRBJ2-7, with D possibly being TRBD2 (5 bases). The sample comprised peripheral blood. The clonotype was recovered from a human donor in a cohort sampled during active COVID-19. The CDR3 coding sequence is TGTGCCAGTAGTCCGGGATTGTACTACGAGCAGTACTTC. Translation: CASSPGLYYEQYF.